The source of this TCR beta chain is a study of T cells in Graves' hyperthyroidism and ophthalmopathy. Study results and caveats: Ophthalmopathy onset followed model prediction by a median around six months.

RNA transcripts yielded amplified TCR beta CDR3 regions. HTBI primers were used for first-round RT-PCR of the TCR CDR3. In TCRdb, the multiplex PCR reads were re-called with MiXCR into one record per CDR3 protein. The sample includes 550,000 to 800,000 distinct CDR3 sequences, about 16% of them seen just once. The germline gives CDR1 DFQATT, CDR2 SNEGSKA (reference sequence). The length of the CDR3 is 12 residues. V was pared by 2 bases and J by 8 bases, with 3 bases of the junction left unmatched. Those with hyperthyroidism were 18 to 65 years old, newly diagnosed, and ill for under 2 months. The PBMCs had their origin in more than 9.5 ml of fresh peripheral blood. At least ten counts were recorded for this clonotype. Its antigen is currently unknown.

This TCR came from a man aged 18 to 30 with Graves' hyperthyroidism. This chain uses TRBV20-1 with TRBJ1-1; 9 nucleotides match TRBD1. Sequencing was done on a sample of blood. This chain's CDR3 is CSARTGGSEAFF. CDR3 in DNA: TGCAGTGCTAGAACAGGGGGCTCCGAAGCTTTCTTT.